This T cell receptor (beta chain) originates from a study of T cells in Graves' hyperthyroidism and ophthalmopathy. Overall study: The initial diagnosis was the point when peripheral blood was collected, ahead of any treatment.

As for this clonotype: Its antigen remains unidentified.

Researchers took RNA transcripts and amplified the TCR beta CDR3 regions from them. When the TCR CDR3 underwent first-round RT-PCR, the HTBI primer set was used. TCRdb independently ran MiXCR on the multiplex PCR reads; one entry per CDR3 protein. This table has 500,000 to 700,000 distinct CDR3 sequences, approximately 16% appearing once. Trimming removed 4 bases from V and 8 bases from J; junction bases left unmatched: 11. This CDR3 is 15 amino acids long. The V gene's germline CDR1 is SGHRS and CDR2 YFSETQ. Notes on the study in general: Most thyroid clonotypes expanded above 0.001 appeared in blood too.

The definition of stable Graves' hyperthyroidism was no ophthalmopathy progression within 18 months. Clinical symptoms, serum thyroxine and TRAb, thyroid ultrasound and orbital computed tomography were used for the diagnoses. Sequenced sample: blood. The genes are TRBV5-1 and TRBJ1-4; 7 bases match TRBD1. This sequence was found in a woman aged 18-29 years with Graves' hyperthyroidism. CDR3 region: CASSPGQAPEEKLFF. The CDR3 DNA is TGCGCCAGCAGCCCCGGACAGGCCCCAGAGGAAAAACTGTTTTTT.